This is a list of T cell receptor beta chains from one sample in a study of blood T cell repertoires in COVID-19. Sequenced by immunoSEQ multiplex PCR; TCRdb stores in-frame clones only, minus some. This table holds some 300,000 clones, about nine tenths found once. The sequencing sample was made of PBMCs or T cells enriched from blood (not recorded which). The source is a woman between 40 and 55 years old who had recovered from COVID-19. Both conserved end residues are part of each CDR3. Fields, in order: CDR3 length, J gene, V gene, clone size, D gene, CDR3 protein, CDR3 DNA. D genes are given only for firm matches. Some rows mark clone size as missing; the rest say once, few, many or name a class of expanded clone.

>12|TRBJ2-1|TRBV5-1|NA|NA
CASSLEGDEQFF
TGCGCCAGCAGCTTGGAAGGGGATGAGCAGTTCTTC
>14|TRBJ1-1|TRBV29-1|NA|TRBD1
CSVIGQAVNTEAFF
TGCAGCGTAATCGGACAGGCTGTGAACACTGAAGCTTTCTTT
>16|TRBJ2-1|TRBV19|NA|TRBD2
CASSTYSGSRYNEQFF
TGTGCCAGTAGTACGTACAGCGGGAGTAGGTACAATGAGCAGTTCTTC
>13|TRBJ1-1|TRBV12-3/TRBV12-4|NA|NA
CASSPPGAEATFF
TGTGCCAGCAGTCCCCCTGGGGCGGAAGCTACTTTCTTT
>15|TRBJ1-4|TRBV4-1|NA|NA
CASSHHRDTNEKLFF
TGCGCCAGCAGCCATCACCGGGACACCAATGAAAAACTGTTTTTT
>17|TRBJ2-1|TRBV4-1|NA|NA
CASSQGRAGISYNEQFF
TGCGCCAGCAGCCAAGGACGTGCGGGGATCTCCTACAATGAGCAGTTCTTC
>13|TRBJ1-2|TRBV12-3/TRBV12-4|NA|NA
CASSLPGNYGYTF
TGTGCCAGCAGTTTGCCGGGAAACTATGGCTACACCTTC
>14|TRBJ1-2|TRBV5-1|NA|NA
CASSLVQGDYGYTF
TGCGCCAGCAGCTTGGTCCAGGGCGACTATGGCTACACCTTC
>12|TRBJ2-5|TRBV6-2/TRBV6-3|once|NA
CASSYAGETQYF
TGTGCCAGCAGTTACGCGGGGGAGACCCAGTACTTC
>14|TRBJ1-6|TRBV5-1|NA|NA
CASSLGRGETPLHF
TGCGCCAGCAGCTTGGGTAGGGGTGAGACACCCCTCCACTTT
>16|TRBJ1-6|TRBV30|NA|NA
CAWSDRAFPYNSPLHF
TGTGCCTGGAGTGACAGGGCCTTTCCTTATAATTCACCCCTCCACTTT
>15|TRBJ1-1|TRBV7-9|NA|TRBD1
CASSPRGTANTEAFF
TGTGCCAGCAGCCCAAGGGGGACAGCAAACACTGAAGCTTTCTTT
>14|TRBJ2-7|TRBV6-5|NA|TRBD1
CASSTDRSSYEQYF
TGTGCCAGCAGTACGGACAGGAGCTCCTACGAGCAGTACTTC
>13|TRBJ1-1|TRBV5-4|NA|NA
CASSLDLGGEAFF
TGTGCCAGCAGCTTGGATCTAGGGGGTGAAGCTTTCTTT
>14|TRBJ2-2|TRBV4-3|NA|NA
CASSQDLPTGELFF
TGCGCCAGCAGCCAAGATCTCCCCACCGGGGAGCTGTTTTTT
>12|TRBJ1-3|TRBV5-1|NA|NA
CASSLSGNTIYF
TGCGCCAGCAGCTTGTCGGGGAACACCATATATTTT
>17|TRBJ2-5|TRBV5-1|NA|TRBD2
CASSLWSSGGLQETQYF
TGCGCCAGCAGCTTGTGGTCTAGCGGGGGCCTCCAAGAGACCCAGTACTTC
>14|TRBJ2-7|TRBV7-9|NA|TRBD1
CASSLGTGSYEQYF
TGTGCCAGCAGCTTAGGGACAGGCTCCTACGAGCAGTACTTC
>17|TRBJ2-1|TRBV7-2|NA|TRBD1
CASSLRPGQGRGGEQFF
TGTGCCAGCAGCTTACGACCGGGACAGGGACGCGGTGGTGAGCAGTTCTTC
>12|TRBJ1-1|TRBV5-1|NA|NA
CASSPSGTEAFF
TGCGCCAGCAGCCCATCCGGGACAGAAGCTTTCTTT
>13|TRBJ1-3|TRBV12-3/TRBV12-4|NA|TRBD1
CASSRQGRNTIYF
TGTGCCAGCAGCCGACAGGGGAGAAACACCATATATTTT
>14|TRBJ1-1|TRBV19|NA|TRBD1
CASSNYRGRTEAFF
TGTGCCAGTAGTAATTACAGGGGGCGAACTGAAGCTTTCTTT
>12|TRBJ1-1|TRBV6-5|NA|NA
CASRDSPTRAFF
TGTGCCAGCAGAGACAGCCCAACGAGAGCTTTCTTT
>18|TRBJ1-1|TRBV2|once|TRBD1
CASSERQGRSVFNTEAFF
TGTGCCAGCAGCGAGAGACAGGGTCGCTCCGTTTTCAACACTGAAGCTTTCTTT
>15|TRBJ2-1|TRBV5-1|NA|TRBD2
CASSLEGSGGSEQFF
TGCGCCAGCAGCTTGGAGGGTAGCGGGGGGAGTGAGCAGTTCTTC
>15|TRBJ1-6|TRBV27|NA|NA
CASSLKSSYNSPLHF
TGTGCCAGCAGTTTGAAGAGCTCCTATAATTCACCCCTCCACTTT